This TCR beta chain was identified during a study of shared clonotypes between healthy human individuals. Study-level results: The donor pool, a small one, limited the genetic and exposure-history diversity represented.

Data came from immunoSEQ multiplex PCR; TCRdb stores just in-frame clones and leaves some out. Altogether about 610,000 clones are present, 97% being singletons, with the ten largest covering about 0.057%. Regarding this clone: Its antigen is not identified.

This CDR3 region has 18 residues. With V trimmed by 1 base and J by 0 bases, 7 bases remained unmatched. The germline V gene has CDR1 MNHEY and CDR2 SMNVEV (reference sequence). Source material: naive CD4+ T cells sorted from blood. The sample's subset: CD45RA+ positively selected. The TCR comes from a woman aged 25 to 39 in good health. The J gene is TRBJ2-2, the V gene TRBV27; the match to TRBD2 covers 8 bases. The CDR3 region is CASSLYAGTRANTGELFF. As DNA, the CDR3 is TGTGCCAGCAGTTTATACGCCGGGACTAGAGCGAACACCGGGGAGCTGTTTTTT.